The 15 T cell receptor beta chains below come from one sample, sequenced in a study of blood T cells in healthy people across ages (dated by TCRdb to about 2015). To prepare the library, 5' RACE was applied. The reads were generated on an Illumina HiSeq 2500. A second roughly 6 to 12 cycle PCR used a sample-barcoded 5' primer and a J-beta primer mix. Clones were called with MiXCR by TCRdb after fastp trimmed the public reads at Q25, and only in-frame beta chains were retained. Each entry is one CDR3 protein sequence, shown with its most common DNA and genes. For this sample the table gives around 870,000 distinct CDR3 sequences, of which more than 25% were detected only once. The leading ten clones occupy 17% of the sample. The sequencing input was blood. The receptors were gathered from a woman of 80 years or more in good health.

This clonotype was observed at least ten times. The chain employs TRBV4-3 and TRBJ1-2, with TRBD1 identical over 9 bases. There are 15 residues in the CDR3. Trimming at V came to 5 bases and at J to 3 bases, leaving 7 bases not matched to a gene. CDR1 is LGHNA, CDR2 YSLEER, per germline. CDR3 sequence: CASSTGTGIDYGYTF. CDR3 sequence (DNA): TGCGCCAGCAGCACCGGGACAGGGATTGACTATGGCTACACCTTC.

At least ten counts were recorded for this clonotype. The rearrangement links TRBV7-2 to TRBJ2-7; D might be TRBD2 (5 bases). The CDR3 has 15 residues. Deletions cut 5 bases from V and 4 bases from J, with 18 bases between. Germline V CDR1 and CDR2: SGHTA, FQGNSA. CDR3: CASSPSLGRGYEQYF. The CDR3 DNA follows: TGTGCCAGCAGCCCTTCCCTAGGACGAGGGTACGAGCAGTACTTC.

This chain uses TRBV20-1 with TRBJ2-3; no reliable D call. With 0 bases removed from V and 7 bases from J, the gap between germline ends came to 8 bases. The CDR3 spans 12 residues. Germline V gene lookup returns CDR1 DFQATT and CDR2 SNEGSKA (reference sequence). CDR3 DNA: TGCAGTGCTAGAGAGAGCAGCTATACGCAGTATTTT. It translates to CSARESSYTQYF.

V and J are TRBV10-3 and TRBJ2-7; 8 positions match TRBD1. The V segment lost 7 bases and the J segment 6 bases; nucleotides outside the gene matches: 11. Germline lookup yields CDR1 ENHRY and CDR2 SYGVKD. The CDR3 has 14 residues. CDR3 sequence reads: CAIMRTGLGSEQYF. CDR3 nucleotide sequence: TGTGCCATCATGAGGACAGGGCTGGGGTCCGAGCAGTACTTC.

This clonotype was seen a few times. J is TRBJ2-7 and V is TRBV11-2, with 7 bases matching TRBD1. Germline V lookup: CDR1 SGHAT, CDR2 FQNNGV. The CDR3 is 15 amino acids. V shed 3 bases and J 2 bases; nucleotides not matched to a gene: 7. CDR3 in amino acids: CASSFTGTATYEQYF. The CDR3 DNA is TGTGCCAGCAGCTTTACCGGGACAGCCACCTACGAGCAGTACTTC. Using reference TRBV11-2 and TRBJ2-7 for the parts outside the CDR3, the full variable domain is EAGVAQSPRYKIIEKRQSVAFWCNPISGHATLYWYQQILGQGPKLLIQFQNNGVVDDSQLPKDRFSAERLKGVDSTLKIQPAKLEDSAVYLCASSFTGTATYEQYFGPGTRLTVT.

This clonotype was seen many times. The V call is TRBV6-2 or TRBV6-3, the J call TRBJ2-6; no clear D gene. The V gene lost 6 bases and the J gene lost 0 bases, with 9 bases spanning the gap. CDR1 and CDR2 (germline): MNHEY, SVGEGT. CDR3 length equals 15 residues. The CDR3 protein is CASSPRDSGANVLTF. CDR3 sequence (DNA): TGTGCCAGCAGCCCACGAGACTCTGGGGCCAACGTCCTGACTTTC.

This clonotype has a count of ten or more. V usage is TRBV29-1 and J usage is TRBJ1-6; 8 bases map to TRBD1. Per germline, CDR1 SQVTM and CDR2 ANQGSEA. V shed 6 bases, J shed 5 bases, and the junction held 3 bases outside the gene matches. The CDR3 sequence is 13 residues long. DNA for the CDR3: TGCAGCGTAAGGGACAGGAATAATTCACCCCTCCACTTT. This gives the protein CSVRDRNNSPLHF.

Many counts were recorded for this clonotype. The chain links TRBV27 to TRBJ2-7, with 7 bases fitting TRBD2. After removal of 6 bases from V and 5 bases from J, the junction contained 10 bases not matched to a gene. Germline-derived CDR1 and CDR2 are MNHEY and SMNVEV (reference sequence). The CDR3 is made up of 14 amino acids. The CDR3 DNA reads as TGTGCCAGCAGCAAGCGGGGACTGCTGGACGAGCAGTACTTC. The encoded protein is CASSKRGLLDEQYF.

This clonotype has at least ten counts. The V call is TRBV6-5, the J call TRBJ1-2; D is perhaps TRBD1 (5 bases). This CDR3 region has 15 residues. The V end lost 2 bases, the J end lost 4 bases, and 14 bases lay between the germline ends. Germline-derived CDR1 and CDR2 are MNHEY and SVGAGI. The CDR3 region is CASSYGVQGSYGYTF. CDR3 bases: TGTGCCAGCAGTTACGGGGTTCAGGGTAGCTATGGCTACACCTTC.

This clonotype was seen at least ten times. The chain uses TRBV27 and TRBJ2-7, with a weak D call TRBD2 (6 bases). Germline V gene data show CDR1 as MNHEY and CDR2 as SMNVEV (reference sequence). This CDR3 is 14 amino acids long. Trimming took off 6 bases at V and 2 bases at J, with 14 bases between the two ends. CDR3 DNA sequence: TGTGCCAGCAGGTACCGGGACTCTACCTACGAGCAGTACTTC. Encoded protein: CASRYRDSTYEQYF.

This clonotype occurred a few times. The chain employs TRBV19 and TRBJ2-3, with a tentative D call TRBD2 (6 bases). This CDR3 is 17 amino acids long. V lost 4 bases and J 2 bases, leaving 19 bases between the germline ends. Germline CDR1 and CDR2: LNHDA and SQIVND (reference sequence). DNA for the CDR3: TGTGCCAGTAGTAAAGCCGGGACTCGGCCCCTCACAGATACGCAGTATTTT. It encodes CASSKAGTRPLTDTQYF.

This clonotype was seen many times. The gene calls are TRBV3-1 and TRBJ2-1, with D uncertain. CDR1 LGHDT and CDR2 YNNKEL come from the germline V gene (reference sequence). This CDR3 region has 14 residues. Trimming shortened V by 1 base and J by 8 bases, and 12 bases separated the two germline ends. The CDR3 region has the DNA TGTGCCAGCAGCCAAGTCATCCGATGGGATGAGCAGTTCTTC. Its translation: CASSQVIRWDEQFF.

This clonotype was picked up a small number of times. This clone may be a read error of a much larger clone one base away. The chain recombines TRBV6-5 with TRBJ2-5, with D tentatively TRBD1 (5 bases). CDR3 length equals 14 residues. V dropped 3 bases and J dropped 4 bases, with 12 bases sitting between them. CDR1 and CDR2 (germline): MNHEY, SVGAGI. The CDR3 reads CASSYTDQGETQYF. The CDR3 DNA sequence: TGTGCCAGCAGTTATACGGACCAGGGAGAGACCCAGTACTTC.

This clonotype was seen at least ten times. The CDR3 reads CASSLEGVGAKNIQYF. CDR3 bases: TGTGCCAGCAGCTTAGAGGGGGTTGGAGCCAAAAACATTCAGTACTTC. V usage is TRBV7-2 and J usage is TRBJ2-4, with a possible D match to TRBD1 (6 bases). This CDR3 has 16 amino acids. The ends were cut back, 1 base at V and 0 bases at J, with 10 bases in the middle. Germline V gene data show CDR1 as SGHTA and CDR2 as FQGNSA.

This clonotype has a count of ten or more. The CDR3 protein is CASSQDLPGHGYTF. The DNA for the CDR3 is TGTGCCAGCAGCCAAGATCTACCAGGTCATGGCTACACCTTC. The V call is TRBV3-1, the J call TRBJ1-2, with D uncertain. Trimming shortened V by 0 bases and J by 6 bases, and 11 bases separated the two germline ends. This CDR3 is built from 14 residues. Germline CDR1 is LGHDT and CDR2 is YNNKEL (reference sequence).